A selection of T cell receptor beta chains follows, all from one sample in a study of blood T cell repertoires in COVID-19. Using immunoSEQ multiplex PCR, the repertoire was profiled, and TCRdb retains in-frame clones only, with some absent. The table shows roughly 140,000 clones, with around 86% occurring only once. The sample taken for sequencing was peripheral blood. The source of these receptors is a man aged 70-80 years with acute or convalescent COVID-19. The CDR3 runs from the conserved cysteine through the conserved F or W. The D gene is left open where the match is weak. Size tells how often a clone was seen (once, few, many) or the class of an expanded clone, and some rows leave it out.

j_call v_call d_call clone_size cdr3_nt cdr3_aa
TRBJ2-6 TRBV7-3 TRBD1 . TGTGCCAGCAGCTCCGACAGGGCTGGGGCCAACGTCCTGACTTTC CASSSDRAGANVLTF
TRBJ1-5 TRBV5-1 . . TGCGCCAGCAGCGTGGACAAATATCAGCCCCAGCATTTT CASSVDKYQPQHF
TRBJ1-2 TRBV5-1 . . TGCGCCAGCAGCTTGGCAGGGCAGAGAGGTGACTATGGCTACACCTTC CASSLAGQRGDYGYTF
TRBJ2-7 TRBV18 TRBD1 once TGTGCCAGCTCACCCGACAGGGGGAATAGGGAGCAGTACTTC CASSPDRGNREQYF
TRBJ1-2 TRBV29-1 . . TGCAGCGTTCTCAAAACTGTCCGGGACACCCGTTTCGGCTATGGCTACACCTTC CSVLKTVRDTRFGYGYTF
TRBJ1-3 TRBV19 . . TGTGCCAGTAGTATGCGAGGTTTCGGCTCTGGAAACACCATATATTTT CASSMRGFGSGNTIYF
TRBJ2-7 TRBV7-8 . . TGTGCCAGCAGCCTTCAGTACGAGCAGTACTTC CASSLQYEQYF
TRBJ2-7 TRBV10-3 TRBD1 . TGTGCCATCAGTGGGGGACAGGGGGAATCCTACGAGCAGTACTTC CAISGGQGESYEQYF
TRBJ2-5 TRBV28 . . TGTGCCAGCAGTTTTAGCGTGGGCTCGGGAGAGACCCAGTACTTC CASSFSVGSGETQYF
TRBJ1-1 TRBV5-5 . few TGTGCCAGCAGCTGGACAGCGAACACTGAAGCTTTCTTT CASSWTANTEAFF
TRBJ2-3 TRBV7-9 TRBD2 once TGTGCCAGCAGCTGGGGGGGGACTAGCGATTATAGCACAGATACGCAGTATTTT CASSWGGTSDYSTDTQYF
TRBJ2-3 TRBV3-1/TRBV3-2 TRBD1 . TGTGCCAGCAGCCGGACAGGGGGAAGCACAGATACGCAGTATTTT CASSRTGGSTDTQYF
TRBJ2-6 TRBV11-3 . . TGTGCCAGCAGCTTAGGCAGGGCCGGGGCCAACGTCCTGACTTTC CASSLGRAGANVLTF
TRBJ1-1 TRBV19 TRBD1 . TGTGCCAGTAGTGGGGAGACAGGGATAGTGCCTGAAGCTTTCTTT CASSGETGIVPEAFF
TRBJ2-7 TRBV7-6 TRBD2 . TGTGCCAGCAGCCCCCCAAGGACTAGCGGGAGCCCAGGGCTCTACGAGCAGTACTTC CASSPPRTSGSPGLYEQYF
TRBJ2-7 TRBV4-3 TRBD2 . TGCGCCAGCAGCCAAGGGGCTAGCGGGAGCGGTTACGAGCAGTACTTC CASSQGASGSGYEQYF
TRBJ2-1 TRBV6-1 . . TGTGCCAGCAGTGAAGTAATGGCCAGAAGTGAGCAGTTCTTC CASSEVMARSEQFF
TRBJ1-5 TRBV2 . . TGTGCCAGCAGTGAGGGGGAGGGGTTATTTGATCAGCCCCAGCATTTT CASSEGEGLFDQPQHF
TRBJ1-4 TRBV20-1 . . TGCAGTGCTAGTAGGGGTCAGTCTAATGAAAAACTGTTTTTT CSASRGQSNEKLFF
TRBJ2-1 TRBV24-1 TRBD1 once TGTGCCACCAGTGATTTTCGACAGGGGGGGGGTGAGCAGTTCTTC CATSDFRQGGGEQFF
TRBJ1-5 TRBV25-1 . . TGTGCCAGCAGTGAACAGGGCCAGCCCCAGCATTTT CASSEQGQPQHF
TRBJ2-2 TRBV5-1 . . TGCGCCAGCAGTCTAGGAAACACCGGGGAGCTGTTTTTT CASSLGNTGELFF
TRBJ2-2 TRBV24-1 . . TGTGCCACCAGTGACCTTGCCGGGGAGCTGTTTTTT CATSDLAGELFF
TRBJ2-7 TRBV10-3 . once TGTGCCATCAGTGAAAGACAGGATCACTACGAGCAGTACTTC CAISERQDHYEQYF
TRBJ1-6 TRBV6-1 TRBD1 . TGTGCCAGCAGTGAACCCGGGACAGGGGGGCGGTCACCCCTCCACTTT CASSEPGTGGRSPLHF
TRBJ2-5 TRBV6-4 . . TGTGCCAGCAGTGACTCGGCTTGGGACATCACTCAGCAAGAGACCCAGTACTTC CASSDSAWDITQQETQYF
TRBJ2-5 TRBV15 . . TGTGCCACCAGCAGAGCGATACAACAGGGAAAAGAGACCCAGTACTTC CATSRAIQQGKETQYF
TRBJ2-3 TRBV28 . . TGTGCCAGCAGTCTGCAAGGGGTGGGAGATACGCAGTATTTT CASSLQGVGDTQYF
TRBJ2-5 TRBV10-3 . . TGTGCCATCAGTGAGTCGAGTGGTGAAGAGGCCCAGTACTTC CAISESSGEEAQYF
TRBJ1-1 TRBV2 . . TGTGCCAGCAGTGAAGCGCCCAAGGGGGTTGGGGCTTTCTTT CASSEAPKGVGAFF
TRBJ2-2 TRBV2 . . TGTGCCAGCAGTGAAGGGGCCGGGGTTGGTGGGGAGCTGTTTTTT CASSEGAGVGGELFF
TRBJ1-6 TRBV5-4 TRBD1 . TGTGCCAGCAGCTTACGACAGGGAAGGGCCAATTCACCCCTCCACTTT CASSLRQGRANSPLHF
TRBJ2-7 TRBV2 TRBD2 . TGTGCCAGCAGTGGTTTAGCGGGAGGTTCTAGCTCCTACGAGCAGTACTTC CASSGLAGGSSSYEQYF
TRBJ2-1 TRBV12-3/TRBV12-4 . . TGTGCCAGCAAACCGGACAGCAATGAGCAGTTCTTC CASKPDSNEQFF
TRBJ2-1 TRBV11-2 TRBD2 once TGTGCCAGCAGCTTAGGAGCGCGGGAGGGCCGCAATGAGCAGTTCTTC CASSLGAREGRNEQFF
TRBJ2-6 TRBV30 TRBD1 . TGTGCCTGGAGTGCCGGACAGGCGATGGTATCTGGGGCCAACGTCCTGACTTTC CAWSAGQAMVSGANVLTF
TRBJ1-4 TRBV6-1 . . TGTGCCAGCAGTGAAAACAGGGCAACTAATGAAAAACTGTTTTTT CASSENRATNEKLFF
TRBJ2-7 TRBV9 . . TGTGCCAGCAGCGTAGAGGGCGGACAGTCCTACGAGCAGTACTTC CASSVEGGQSYEQYF
TRBJ2-7 TRBV18 TRBD1 . TGTGCCAGCTCACCACCGGGACAGGCGAACTACGAGCAGTACTTC CASSPPGQANYEQYF
TRBJ2-1 TRBV6-5 TRBD1 . TGTGCCAGCAGGAAGGACAGGGGGCACTACAATGAGCAGTTCTTC CASRKDRGHYNEQFF
TRBJ2-5 TRBV11-2 . . TGTGCCAGCAGCTTAGTGCAGGGCTGGGAGACCCAGTACTTC CASSLVQGWETQYF
TRBJ2-2 TRBV19 TRBD1 . TGTGCCAGTAGCGAGGACAGGGCGAACACCGGGGAGCTGTTTTTT CASSEDRANTGELFF
TRBJ2-5 TRBV25-1 . . TGTGCCAGCGAGCCCACAGAGGGGGTAGAGACCCAGTACTTC CASEPTEGVETQYF
TRBJ1-6 TRBV10-3 TRBD1 . TGTGCCATCAGAAGGACAGGGACGGTCTCACCCCTCCACTTT CAIRRTGTVSPLHF
TRBJ2-3 TRBV24-1 TRBD2 . TGTGCCACCAGTGATCCTAGCGGGAGTGGTGCAGATACGCAGTATTTT CATSDPSGSGADTQYF
TRBJ2-7 TRBV9 TRBD2 . TGTGCCAGCAGCACCCTTAGCGGGGTGGGGGTCTACGAGCAGTACTTC CASSTLSGVGVYEQYF
TRBJ2-7 TRBV7-9 . . TGTGCCAGCATGGAGACAGGCGGCTACGAGCAGTACTTC CASMETGGYEQYF
TRBJ1-6 TRBV3-1/TRBV3-2 TRBD1 . TGTGCCAGCAGCCAAGGACAGGGGGCCTCACCCCTCCACTTT CASSQGQGASPLHF
TRBJ1-2 TRBV14 TRBD1 once TGTGCCAGCAGCCCGGTTTGGACAGGGAACTATGGCTACACCTTC CASSPVWTGNYGYTF
TRBJ2-7 TRBV7-9 . . TGTGCCAGCAGCTTAGAGGGGCTCGAGCAGTACTTC CASSLEGLEQYF
TRBJ2-5 TRBV6-2/TRBV6-3 TRBD1 . TGTGCCAGCAGTTACCGTAGACAGGGCACTATCGGGGAAGAGACCCAGTACTTC CASSYRRQGTIGEETQYF
TRBJ2-7 TRBV7-2 TRBD2 . TGTGCCAGCAGCGGCCGAGGGCTAGCGGGGGGTGGGGCTTACGAGCAGTACTTC CASSGRGLAGGGAYEQYF